The text below deals with one T cell receptor (beta chain). Its antigen is currently unknown. This entry belongs to a study of T cell repertoires in cytomegalovirus infection. Study in general: TCR beta signatures that were public indicated CMV infection and matching HLA type.

The germline CDR1 and CDR2 sequences are SGHVS and FNYEAQ. The CDR3 spans 15 residues. V was shortened by 5 bases and J by 2 bases, with 14 bases between the two germline ends. TCRdb called the reads again in MiXCR, with one record for every CDR3 protein. The sample records about 450,000 distinct CDR3 sequences, roughly 30% being singletons. Study-wide points: HLA-C-restricted TCR beta clonotypes specific for CMV led the ex vivo response. The cumulative frequency of public TCR beta families identified carriers of CMV plus the relevant HLA.

The clonotype originates from a human donor in good health (CMV status not recorded). Some clones in this sample may be carry-over from other donors' samples. This sequence joins TRBV7-6 and TRBJ2-3; maybe TRBD1 (5 bases). Sequenced input: PBMCs. The CDR3 reads CASSPTGIPTDTQYF. The DNA of the CDR3 is TGTGCCAGCAGCCCTACAGGAATACCCACAGATACGCAGTATTTT. Full variable domain (missing parts from reference TRBV7-6 and TRBJ2-3): GAGVSQSPRYKVTKRGQDVALRCDPISGHVSLYWYRQALGQGPEFLTYFNYEAQQDKSGLPNDRFSAERPEGSISTLTIQRTEQRDSAMYRCASSPTGIPTDTQYFGPGTRLTVL.